The rows below give T cell receptor beta chains drawn from one sample of a study of T cells expressing NK-cell markers. Each CDR3 protein gets one entry in TCRdb, which reprocessed the 5' RACE reads and gives no DNA. This listing includes a few hundred thousand distinct CDR3 sequences. Sample: blood T cells: a sorted CD56 or NKG2C T cell subset, CD4+ or CD8+ T cells, or bulk PBMC T cells (not recorded which). Receptors originate from a woman between 50 and 59 years old in good health. The CDR3 runs from the conserved cysteine through the conserved F or W.

TRBJ1-2	TRBV5-1	CASSFSTVLNYGYTF
TRBJ1-4	TRBV27	CASSRDISEKLFF
TRBJ2-1	TRBV12-3/TRBV12-4	CASLPLGYNEQFF
TRBJ2-1	TRBV12-3/TRBV12-4	CASSLKGPGGMAYNEQFF
TRBJ1-1	TRBV10-3	CAISVQGRTEAFF
TRBJ1-1	TRBV29-1	CSVVLRAEAFF
TRBJ1-4	TRBV7-9	CASSFGDRGHEKLFF
TRBJ2-4	TRBV5-1	CASSLIPGQGFQYF
TRBJ2-3	TRBV20-1	CSARVASGGYTDTQYF
TRBJ2-5	TRBV20-1	CSAEPEVETQYF
TRBJ1-1	TRBV5-1	CASSQGQGRLNTEAFF
TRBJ2-3	TRBV29-1	CSASGDTDTQYF
TRBJ2-7	TRBV10-2	CASRDRLYYYEQYF
TRBJ1-3	TRBV11-2	CASSLSDGGGNTIYF
TRBJ1-1	TRBV29-1	CSALLGGAMNTEAFF